This TCR beta chain stems from a study of OX40 agonist ivuxolimab in advanced cancers. Study results and caveats: Clonal expansion was seen in CD4+ and CD8+ blood T cells by week 6 at 0.1 to 3.0 mg/kg.

As concerns this clone: What it recognizes is unknown.

Profiled with immunoSEQ multiplex PCR; TCRdb holds only in-frame clones, not every one. The sample lists about 36,000 clones; around 73% were seen once. After removal of 6 bases from V and 4 bases from J, the junction contained 9 bases not matched to a gene. CDR1 WNHNN and CDR2 SYGVQD come from the germline V gene (reference sequence). The CDR3 is 14 amino acids. V usage is TRBV10-1 and J usage is TRBJ2-7, with 7 bases identical to TRBD1. The specimen comprised CD4+ or CD8+ T cells sorted from blood, sampled in a trial of the OX40 agonist ivuxolimab. This clonotype was obtained from an adult with an advanced solid tumor such as melanoma, head and neck, liver or kidney cancer. CDR3 coding DNA: TGCGCCAGCAGCCAAGGAGAGGGGGCTTACGAGCAGTACTTC. As protein: CASSQGEGAYEQYF.